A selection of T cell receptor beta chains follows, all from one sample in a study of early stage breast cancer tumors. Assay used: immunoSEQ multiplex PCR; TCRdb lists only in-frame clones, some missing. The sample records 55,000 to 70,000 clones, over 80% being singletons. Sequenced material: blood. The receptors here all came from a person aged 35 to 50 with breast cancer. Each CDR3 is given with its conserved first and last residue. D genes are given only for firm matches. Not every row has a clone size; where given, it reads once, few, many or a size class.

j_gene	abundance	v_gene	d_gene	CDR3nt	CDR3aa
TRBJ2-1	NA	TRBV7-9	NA	TGTGCCAGCAGCTTTTGGGATGAGCAGTTCTTC	CASSFWDEQFF
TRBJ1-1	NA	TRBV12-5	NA	TGTGCTAGTGGTGGGGGCACTGAAGCTTTCTTT	CASGGGTEAFF
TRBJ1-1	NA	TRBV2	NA	TGTGCCAGCAGCAAAGGGATCCTGAACACTGAAGCTTTCTTT	CASSKGILNTEAFF
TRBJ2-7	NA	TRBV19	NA	TGTGCCAGTAGTATAGAGCCTGGGCCCTACGAGCAGTACTTC	CASSIEPGPYEQYF
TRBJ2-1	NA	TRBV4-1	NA	TGCGCCAGCAGCCAAAAATTAGATGCCGCTCGGAGGGGGTCCTCCCGAGTGTTCTTC	CASSQKLDAARRGSSRVFF
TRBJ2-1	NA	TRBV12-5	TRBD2	TGTGCTAGTGGTACCCTACCTAGCGGCAACAATGAGCAGTTCTTC	CASGTLPSGNNEQFF
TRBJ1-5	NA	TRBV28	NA	TGTGCCAGCAGTTTAATTCAGACGAATCAGCCCCAGCATTTT	CASSLIQTNQPQHF
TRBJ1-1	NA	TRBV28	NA	TGTGCCAGCAGTACTTGGGACACGCCAGGTACTGAAGCTTTCTTT	CASSTWDTPGTEAFF
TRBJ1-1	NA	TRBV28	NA	TGTGCCAGCATTTCTTCGGGGGGCAGGACTGAAGCTTTCTTT	CASISSGGRTEAFF
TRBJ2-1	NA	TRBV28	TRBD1	TGTGCCAGCAGTCCTTTTAGGGACAGGTACAATGAGCAGTTCTTC	CASSPFRDRYNEQFF
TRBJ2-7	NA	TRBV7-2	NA	TGTGCCAGCAGCGGGGGTACGACCTACGAGCAGTACTTC	CASSGGTTYEQYF
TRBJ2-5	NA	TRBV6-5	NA	TGTGCCAGCAGTTATCTTGGGTCCGGAGAGACCCAGTACTTC	CASSYLGSGETQYF
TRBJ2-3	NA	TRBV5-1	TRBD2	TGCGCCAGCACGACTAGCGGGGCCACAGATACGCAGTATTTT	CASTTSGATDTQYF
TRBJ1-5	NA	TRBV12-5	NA	TGTGCTAGTGGAGCCGACAGTTTCGGGAATCAGCCCCAGCATTTT	CASGADSFGNQPQHF
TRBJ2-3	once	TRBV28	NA	TGTGCCAGCAGTTTCGGACTGCGAGATACGCAGTATTTT	CASSFGLRDTQYF
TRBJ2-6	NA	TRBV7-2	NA	TGTGCCAGCAGCTTAGGGCTGGCGGAGGCTGGGGCCAACGTCCTGACTTTC	CASSLGLAEAGANVLTF
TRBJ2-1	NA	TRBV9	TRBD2	TGTGCCAGCAGTCCCACTAGCGGGAGTCTCCGTGAGCAGTTCTTC	CASSPTSGSLREQFF
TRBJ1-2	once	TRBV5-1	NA	TGCGCCAGCAGCCCCTACCAAGATGGCTACACCTTC	CASSPYQDGYTF
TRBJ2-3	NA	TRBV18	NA	TGTGCCAGCTCACCAATGGGGGTGGCAGATACGCAGTATTTT	CASSPMGVADTQYF
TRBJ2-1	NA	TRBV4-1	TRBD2	TGCGCCAGCAGCCATCCTAGGACTAGCGGGAGCGATGAGCAGTTCTTC	CASSHPRTSGSDEQFF
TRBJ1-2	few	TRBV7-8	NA	TGTGCCAGCAGCCCCCGGGAGTGGCGGGGCTACACCTTC	CASSPREWRGYTF
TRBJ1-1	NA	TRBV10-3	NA	TGTGCCATCACGAGGAACGGGGACACTGAAGCTTTCTTT	CAITRNGDTEAFF
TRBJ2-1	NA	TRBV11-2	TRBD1	TGTGCCAGCAGCAAGACAGGGCTCTTGCAGTTCTTC	CASSKTGLLQFF
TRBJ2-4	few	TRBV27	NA	TGTGCCAGCACCTACAGGGCTGGGTACATTCAGTACTTC	CASTYRAGYIQYF
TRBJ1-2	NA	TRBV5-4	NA	TGTGCCAGCAGCTTGAAGAAGCCCAACTATGGCTACACCTTC	CASSLKKPNYGYTF